These 24 T cell receptor beta chains were all obtained from the same sample, sequenced in a study of cytomegalovirus exposure and HLA in healthy donors (dated by TCRdb to the late 2010s). Libraries were prepared through the immunoSEQ multiplex PCR assay. For the multiplex PCR, a mixture combining 60 forward primers for TCR Vbeta segments and 13 reverse primers for TCR Jbeta segments was used. Not all clones reach the TCRdb copy of this immuneACCESS table, which keeps in-frame sequences only. Checked studies attribute under half of the gap to unresolved V genes and leave the rest unexplained. Across this sample there are around 200,000 clones, with 70% to 80% seen only once. The ten largest clones take up roughly 2.5% of the sample. Sequenced input: PBMCs. The receptors were sampled from a woman aged 55-70 years in good health and CMV-seropositive.

Written as DNA, the CDR3 is TGTGCCAGCAGGCCGGACATCCGGGCACACTATGGCTACACCTTC. Translation: CASRPDIRAHYGYTF. The chain combines TRBV6-5 with TRBJ1-2, with a possible D match to TRBD1 (5 bases). CDR1 is MNHEY, CDR2 SVGAGI, per germline. V lost 6 bases and J lost 3, with 17 bases in between. The CDR3 has 15 amino acids.

The chain links TRBV4-1 to TRBJ1-1, with TRBD1 matching 9 bases. The CDR3 covers 15 residues. V lost 4 bases, J lost 4 bases, and 7 bases stayed unmatched. CDR1 and CDR2 from the germline V gene are MGHRA and YSYEKL. The CDR3 loop reads CASSLKQGAGTEAFF. Here the CDR3 DNA reads TGCGCCAGCAGCCTGAAACAGGGGGCGGGCACTGAAGCTTTCTTT.

This chain links TRBV7-8 with TRBJ1-1; D is uncertain. The germline CDR1 and CDR2 sequences are SGHVS and FQNEAQ. Trimming removed 5 bases at V and 5 bases at J, with 12 bases between. The CDR3 runs to 13 residues. The CDR3 DNA follows: TGTGCCAGCAGCCGGTCGCGGTCGACTGAAGCTTTCTTT. Protein: CASSRSRSTEAFF.

V is TRBV7-7 and J is TRBJ2-5, with 8 bases lining up with TRBD2. CDR3 size: 16 residues. CDR1 is SSHAT and CDR2 is FNYEAQ in the germline V gene (reference sequence). J lost 5 bases, V lost 0 bases, and 8 bases had no gene match. CDR3: CASSLAPAGAGETQYF. CDR3 sequence (DNA): TGTGCCAGCAGCTTAGCCCCAGCGGGGGCGGGGGAGACCCAGTACTTC.

The CDR3 reads CASSLRAGNTIYF. The CDR3 nucleotides read TGTGCCAGCAGCTTACGGGCTGGAAACACCATATATTTT. This rearrangement joins TRBV9 to TRBJ1-3, with D uncertain. V was clipped by 4 bases and J by 2 bases, with 7 bases between them. The CDR3 is 13 residues long. The germline V gene encodes CDR1 SGDLS and CDR2 YYNGEE.

The V and J genes are TRBV5-1 and TRBJ2-7, with 9 bases fitting TRBD1. CDR1 SGHRS and CDR2 YFSETQ come from the germline V gene. CDR3 length: 14 amino acids. With V trimmed by 4 bases and J by 2 bases, 4 bases remained unmatched. The CDR3 sequence: CASSRTGDPYEQYF. The CDR3 DNA reads as TGCGCCAGCAGCCGGACAGGGGATCCCTACGAGCAGTACTTC.

This clone has more than one count but fewer than ten. This chain connects TRBV5-6 to TRBJ1-1; the match to TRBD1 covers 11 bases. This CDR3 spans 16 amino acids. After removal of 0 bases from V and 4 bases from J, the junction contained 5 bases not matched to a gene. Germline CDR1 is SGHDT and CDR2 is YYEEEE. The CDR3 DNA follows: TGTGCCAGCAGCTTGGGCCTGGGACAGGGGGTCACTGAAGCTTTCTTT. Encoded protein: CASSLGLGQGVTEAFF.

CDR3 protein: CASSVAYGGGSYGYTF. CDR3 sequence (DNA): TGTGCCAGCAGCGTAGCATATGGGGGCGGGAGCTATGGCTACACCTTC. J is TRBJ1-2 and V is TRBV9, with TRBD1 as a possible D gene (6 bases). Germline CDR1 and CDR2: SGDLS and YYNGEE. Trimming took 0 bases from V and 4 from J, leaving 16 bases between them. This CDR3 is built from 16 residues.

The chain carries TRBV30 and TRBJ1-6; D may be TRBD1 (5 bases). Germline-derived CDR1 and CDR2 are GTSNPN and SVGIG (reference sequence). V lost 0 bases to trimming and J lost 8 bases, with 11 bases between them. This CDR3 has 14 residues. In DNA, the CDR3 is TGTGCCTGGAGTGTGCTGACGGGGGATTCACCCCTCCACTTT. Translating it yields CAWSVLTGDSPLHF.

V and J are TRBV29-1 and TRBJ1-5, with 8 bases identical to TRBD1. The germline V gene has CDR1 SQVTM and CDR2 ANQGSEA. V lost 5 bases to trimming and J lost 4 bases; unmatched junction nucleotides: 4. The CDR3 has 13 amino acids. The CDR3 protein is CSVLQGGNQPQHF. The CDR3 DNA sequence: TGCAGCGTTTTACAGGGGGGAAATCAGCCCCAGCATTTT.

This clone showed up just once. This chain links TRBV6-6 with TRBJ2-5; 13 positions match TRBD2. The CDR3 totals 15 residues. The V segment lost 6 bases and the J segment 7 bases; nucleotides outside the gene matches: 8. Germline V gene lookup returns CDR1 MNHNY and CDR2 SVGAGI (reference sequence). The CDR3: CASRGRTSGSWTQYF. DNA of the CDR3: TGTGCCAGCAGGGGTAGGACTAGCGGGAGCTGGACCCAGTACTTC.

The chain is built from TRBV15 and TRBJ1-1, with 10 bases fitting TRBD1. CDR3 size: 16 residues. Trimming at V came to 4 bases and at J to 5 bases, leaving 10 bases not matched to a gene. CDR1 and CDR2 (germline): LNHNV, YYDKDF (reference sequence). The CDR3 DNA follows: TGTGCCACCAGCACGCGCCGGACAGGGGGAGGGACTGAAGCTTTCTTT. It translates to CATSTRRTGGGTEAFF.

The chain combines TRBV30 with TRBJ2-7; 7 bases match TRBD1. CDR1 and CDR2 (germline): GTSNPN, SVGIG (reference sequence). Losses at the gene ends were 4 bases for V and 2 bases for J; bases not matched to a gene: 8. There are 14 residues in the CDR3. The CDR3 is CAWTTGTVTYEQYF. CDR3 bases: TGTGCCTGGACTACCGGGACAGTTACCTACGAGCAGTACTTC.

The chain employs TRBV5-1 and TRBJ2-7; 7 nucleotides match TRBD2. This CDR3 contains 13 residues. V trimming: 1 base; J trimming: 4 bases; junction bases outside the gene matches: 2. In germline, CDR1 is SGHRS, CDR2 YFSETQ. The CDR3 bases are TGCGCCAGCAGCTTGACGGGAGGTTACGAGCAGTACTTC. This codes for CASSLTGGYEQYF. The whole variable domain, filled in from reference TRBV5-1 and TRBJ2-7, reads KAGVTQTPRYLIKTRGQQVTLSCSPISGHRSVSWYQQTPGQGLQFLFEYFSETQRNKGNFPGRFSGRQFSNSRSEMNVSTLELGDSALYLCASSLTGGYEQYFGPGTRLTVT.

This chain uses TRBV7-9 with TRBJ2-3; 8 nucleotides match TRBD1. The germline V gene has CDR1 SEHNR and CDR2 FQNEAQ (reference sequence). CDR3 size: 14 residues. Trimming removed 5 bases from V and 6 bases from J; junction bases left unmatched: 7. The CDR3 coding sequence is TGTGCCAGCAGCCTTTGGACAGGGCGGGATACGCAGTATTTT. Encoded protein: CASSLWTGRDTQYF.

The CDR3 DNA is TGTGCCAGCAGTGGGAAAGGACAGGCCGGGAAGGAAAAACTGTTTTTT. Protein sequence: CASSGKGQAGKEKLFF. V and J are TRBV6-1 and TRBJ1-4, with TRBD1 matching 7 bases. Germline loops: CDR1 MNHNS, CDR2 SASEGT. CDR3 length: 16 amino acids. V lost 4 bases and J lost 8; bases outside the gene matches: 13.

The rearrangement uses TRBV2 and TRBJ2-3; a weak D match, TRBD1 (6 bases). V gave up 4 bases and J gave up 5 bases, with 13 bases separating them. This CDR3 is built from 14 residues. Germline-derived CDR1 and CDR2 are SNHLY and FYNNEI. This CDR3 reads CASSVAGVGDTQYF. Written as DNA, the CDR3 is TGTGCCAGCAGTGTAGCAGGGGTGGGAGATACGCAGTATTTT.

CDR3 protein: CASSFRQSQIGNTIYF. The CDR3 DNA follows: TGTGCCAGCAGCTTCCGACAAAGTCAGATCGGAAACACCATATATTTT. The rearrangement links TRBV5-6 to TRBJ1-3, with D hard to call. The germline V gene encodes CDR1 SGHDT and CDR2 YYEEEE. The CDR3 contains 16 residues. V was trimmed by 2 bases and J by 4 bases, leaving 16 bases between them.

The chain joins TRBV7-9 to TRBJ2-6, with 7 positions matching TRBD1. Germline loops: CDR1 SEHNR, CDR2 FQNEAQ (reference sequence). This CDR3 comprises 16 residues. J was trimmed by 0 bases and V by 2 bases; bases with no gene match: 1. The CDR3 region has the DNA TGTGCCAGCAGCTTATACAGGGGCTCTGGGGCCAACGTCCTGACTTTC. Protein: CASSLYRGSGANVLTF. Looking up the rest from reference TRBV7-9 and TRBJ2-6 gives the full variable domain: DTGVSQNPRHKITKRGQNVTFRCDPISEHNRLYWYRQTLGQGPEFLTYFQNEAQLEKSRLLSDRFSAERPKGSFSTLEIQRTEQGDSAMYLCASSLYRGSGANVLTFGAGSRLTVL.

The chain recombines TRBV7-2 with TRBJ2-5; 7 bases fit TRBD2. The J call may be wrong; the DNA end is better matched by TRBJ2-7. Germline V lookup: CDR1 SGHTA, CDR2 FQGNSA. CDR3 size: 15 residues. The CDR3 region is CASSLAGTTAYEQYF. CDR3 coding DNA: TGTGCCAGCAGCTTAGCCGGGACTACCGCCTACGAGCAGTACTTC.

The V gene is TRBV6-6, the J gene TRBJ2-4, with D unclear. From germline, CDR1 is MNHNY and CDR2 SVGAGI (reference sequence). CDR3 length: 15 residues. V was shortened by 6 bases and J by 0 bases, with 12 bases between the two germline ends. The CDR3 nucleotides are TGTGCCAGCAGCGCCGACAACCTAGCCAAAAACATTCAGTACTTC. Translation gives CASSADNLAKNIQYF.

The CDR3 spells CASRLTGFYEKLFF. Written as DNA, the CDR3 is TGCGCCAGCAGGTTGACAGGTTTTTATGAAAAACTGTTTTTT. V and J are TRBV5-1 and TRBJ1-4, with D possibly TRBD1 on 6 matching bases. Germline loops: CDR1 SGHRS, CDR2 YFSETQ. The CDR3 has 14 amino acids. The germline V and J ends were trimmed by 5 bases and 6 bases, with 14 bases remaining between them.

The genes are TRBV14 and TRBJ1-1; tentatively, D is TRBD1 (6 bases). The CDR3 loop spans 16 amino acids. The V and J ends lost 0 bases and 4 bases respectively, with 15 bases between them. Germline V gene data show CDR1 as SGHDN and CDR2 as FVKESK. In DNA, the CDR3 is TGTGCCAGCAGCCAAGATTTAGGACAGTATGTCACTGAAGCTTTCTTT. Its protein is CASSQDLGQYVTEAFF.

This clone was seen a single time. This chain joins TRBV10-3 and TRBJ2-3; D call uncertain. Germline CDR1 is ENHRY and CDR2 is SYGVKD. Trimming cost V 4 bases and J 1 base, with 9 bases left between them. The CDR3 consists of 14 residues. The CDR3 coding sequence is TGTGCCATCAGTGTGTGGGCAGGCACAGATACGCAGTATTTT. Translating it yields CAISVWAGTDTQYF.